This entry lists 9 T cell receptor beta chains sequenced from one sample in a study of T-cell memory formation after mild COVID-19. TCRdb processed the 5' RACE reads anew with MiXCR; each CDR3 protein has one entry. Here the sample spans 340,000 or so distinct CDR3 sequences, 10% to 15% being singletons. Sequences were obtained from PBMCs or a T cell subset sorted from them (not recorded which). The receptors derive from a man between 18 and 35 years old who had mild COVID-19 (a few samples of this study predate the infection). Cell type and time point are not known.

This clonotype was seen only a few times. The CDR3 reads CASSRDRGSVTEAFF. The CDR3, as DNA: TGCGCCAGCAGCCGGGACAGGGGCTCCGTCACTGAAGCTTTCTTT. The V gene is TRBV5-1, the J gene TRBJ1-1; 10 bases map to TRBD1. Per germline, CDR1 SGHRS and CDR2 YFSETQ. CDR3 length: 15 residues. Losses at the gene ends were 4 bases for V and 4 bases for J; bases not matched to a gene: 7.

A few counts support this clonotype. This rearrangement joins TRBV6-2 or TRBV6-3 to TRBJ2-5, with TRBD2 matching over 8 bases. The CDR3 consists of 17 residues. The V gene's germline CDR1 is MNHEY and CDR2 SVGEGT. The trim removed 2 bases at V and 3 bases at J, leaving 11 bases unmatched. Written as DNA, the CDR3 is TGTGCCAGCAGTTACGATCCGGTAGCGGGGTTAGAAGAGACCCAGTACTTC. It specifies CASSYDPVAGLEETQYF.

The gene calls are TRBV20-1 and TRBJ2-3; no definite D call. This CDR3 contains 14 residues. Trimming removed 1 base at V and 0 bases at J, with 8 bases between. Germline CDR1 DFQATT, CDR2 SNEGSKA (reference sequence). The CDR3 here is CSARVAESTDTQYF. CDR3 in DNA: TGCAGTGCTAGAGTTGCGGAGAGCACAGATACGCAGTATTTT.

This clonotype was found many times. The rearrangement joins TRBV7-6 to TRBJ1-3, with D maybe TRBD1 (6 bases). The germline CDR1 and CDR2 sequences are SGHVS and FNYEAQ. This CDR3 is 17 amino acids long. V lost 2 bases, J lost 3 bases, and 17 bases lay in between. The CDR3 coding sequence is TGTGCCAGCAGCTTAACCCCCTTGGGGGCAGGTGGAAACACCATATATTTT. It yields the protein CASSLTPLGAGGNTIYF.

The genes are TRBV6-5 and TRBJ1-2; D unresolved. V gave up 7 bases and J gave up 5 bases, with 23 bases separating them. The germline V gene has CDR1 MNHEY and CDR2 SVGAGI. This CDR3 is built from 16 residues. The CDR3 spells CASTPTRERTIYGYTF. The CDR3 DNA sequence: TGTGCCAGCACCCCTACCCGGGAAAGGACTATATATGGCTACACCTTC.

This chain joins TRBV7-9 and TRBJ2-5; D unresolved. CDR1 is SEHNR and CDR2 is FQNEAQ in the germline V gene (reference sequence). The CDR3 has 14 amino acids. V lost 1 base and J 2 bases, leaving 8 bases between the germline ends. DNA for the CDR3: TGTGCCAGCAGCTTAGGGGTGGAACAAGAGACCCAGTACTTC. It encodes CASSLGVEQETQYF.

V and J are TRBV5-1 and TRBJ2-2; no clear D. The CDR3 is 15 residues long. V gave up 0 bases and J gave up 3 bases, with 9 bases separating them. Germline CDR1 is SGHRS and CDR2 is YFSETQ. The CDR3 region has the DNA TGCGCCAGCAGCTTGGCGGCTACCTACACCGGGGAGCTGTTTTTT. Its protein is CASSLAATYTGELFF.

The CDR3 reads CSAAEDWGGGNTIYF. As DNA, the CDR3 is TGCAGCGCCGCTGAGGATTGGGGCGGGGGAAACACCATATATTTT. The chain is built from TRBV29-1 and TRBJ1-3, with D possibly being TRBD1 (5 bases). Trimming took off 7 bases at V and 4 bases at J, with 20 bases between the two ends. The germline gives CDR1 SQVTM, CDR2 ANQGSEA. The CDR3 is made up of 15 amino acids.

The table lists this clonotype with a few counts. The chain employs TRBV7-2 and TRBJ2-3, with TRBD2 matching 15 bases. J was trimmed by 2 bases and V by 5 bases; bases with no gene match: 5. This CDR3 region has 17 residues. Germline-derived CDR1 and CDR2 are SGHTA and FQGNSA. The CDR3 loop reads CASSPRTSGGATDTQYF. DNA of the CDR3: TGTGCCAGCAGCCCCCGGACTAGCGGGGGGGCCACAGATACGCAGTATTTT.